The clone carrying this T cell receptor beta chain was counted many times. CDR1 and CDR2 (germline): SGHRS, YFSETQ. The V and J ends lost 0 bases and 1 base respectively, with 8 bases between them. CDR3 length: 14 amino acids. The sample's time point: longitudinal time-point 1 (baseline). The starting material, 2 million PBMCs stored at -80 C, gave rise to the unsorted libraries. The team produced cDNA through 5'RACE using 10-nucleotide random UMIs. A single record per CDR3 protein comes from TCRdb applying MiXCR to the 5' RACE reads. The sample carries 55,000 to 75,000 distinct CDR3 sequences, roughly an eighth recorded once. The sample comes from a study of neurological immune-mediated disorders.

The receptor's source is a female donor with HTLV-1-associated myelopathy (HAM/TSP). The sample taken for sequencing was PBMCs. The J gene is TRBJ2-7, the V gene TRBV5-1; D gene ambiguous. The CDR3 region is CASSLDIRSYEQYF. In DNA form, the CDR3 reads TGCGCCAGCAGCTTGGATATCAGATCCTACGAGCAGTACTTC.